A selection of T cell receptor beta chains follows, all from one sample in a study of T cell responses to AZD1222 COVID-19 vaccine. The repertoire was sequenced with immunoSEQ multiplex PCR; TCRdb's copy has only in-frame clones and lacks some. The sample lists roughly 150,000 clones; nearly 95% were seen once. Sample: peripheral blood, taken on day 0 of AZD1222 vaccination. The receptors shown here come from an adult in good health. Each CDR3 is given with its conserved first and last residue. A D gene is named only where the DNA matches it firmly. Some rows mark clone size as missing; the rest say once, few, many or name a class of expanded clone.

j_call | d_call | clone_size | v_call | cdr3_aa | cdr3_nt
TRBJ1-1 | . | . | TRBV3-1/TRBV3-2 | CASSQGTLEAFF | TGTGCCAGCAGCCAAGGCACGCTTGAAGCTTTCTTT
TRBJ1-2 | . | . | TRBV6-5 | CASSSSLGYTF | TGTGCCAGCAGTTCCAGCCTGGGCTACACCTTC
TRBJ2-3 | TRBD2 | . | TRBV29-1 | CSVEYRWPGLAGPPSTDTQYF | TGCAGCGTTGAATATCGCTGGCCGGGACTAGCAGGGCCGCCTAGCACAGATACGCAGTATTTT
TRBJ1-3 | . | . | TRBV18 | CASSPGLAGFSGNTIYF | TGTGCCAGCTCACCCGGGCTGGCAGGCTTCTCTGGAAACACCATATATTTT
TRBJ2-1 | TRBD1 | . | TRBV7-2 | CASSSWGQNNEQFF | TGTGCCAGCAGCTCCTGGGGACAGAACAATGAGCAGTTCTTC
TRBJ2-3 | TRBD2 | . | TRBV5-1 | CASSLLAGPTDTQYF | TGCGCCAGCAGCTTACTAGCGGGGCCCACAGATACGCAGTATTTT
TRBJ1-5 | . | . | TRBV19 | CASTPQTKGNQPQHF | TGTGCCAGTACCCCCCAGACGAAGGGGAATCAGCCCCAGCATTTT
TRBJ1-4 | . | . | TRBV6-5 | CASSKIGIPLELFF | TGTGCCAGCAGCAAAATTGGCATCCCGTTGGAACTGTTTTTT
TRBJ2-7 | . | . | TRBV16 | CASSPSRGSYEQYF | TGTGCCAGCAGCCCATCCAGGGGTTCCTACGAGCAGTACTTC
TRBJ2-3 | . | once | TRBV4-3 | CASSQDVGRTDTQYF | TGCGCCAGCAGCCAAGATGTCGGTCGGACAGATACGCAGTATTTT
TRBJ1-6 | . | . | TRBV7-2 | CASSRTPQGRNSPLHF | TGTGCCAGCAGTCGGACCCCCCAGGGGAGAAATTCACCCCTCCACTTT
TRBJ1-3 | . | . | TRBV9 | CASSVGDISGNTIYF | TGTGCCAGCAGCGTAGGGGACATCTCTGGAAACACCATATATTTT
TRBJ1-2 | . | . | TRBV2 | CASSKKRTTNYGYTF | TGTGCCAGCAGTAAAAAGAGAACCACTAACTATGGCTACACCTTC
TRBJ2-3 | . | . | TRBV9 | CASSVDQGSDTQYF | TGTGCCAGCAGCGTAGATCAGGGGTCAGATACGCAGTATTTT
TRBJ1-2 | . | few | TRBV18 | CASSPGQDPYGYTF | TGTGCCAGCTCACCGGGGCAGGACCCGTATGGCTACACCTTC
TRBJ1-5 | . | . | TRBV12-3/TRBV12-4 | CASTTGSNQPQHF | TGTGCCAGCACCACGGGTAGCAATCAGCCCCAGCATTTT
TRBJ1-4 | TRBD1 | . | TRBV4-1 | CASSQPGTGDTNEKLFF | TGCGCCAGCAGCCAGCCCGGGACAGGGGACACTAATGAAAAACTGTTTTTT
TRBJ2-4 | . | . | TRBV5-4 | CASSFGASVAKNIQYF | TGTGCCAGCAGCTTCGGGGCCTCGGTAGCCAAAAACATTCAGTACTTC
TRBJ1-2 | . | . | TRBV18 | CASSPLAANYGYTF | TGTGCCAGCTCACCCCTGGCGGCTAACTATGGCTACACCTTC
TRBJ2-1 | . | few | TRBV6-5 | CASQEGTEQFF | TGTGCCAGCCAAGAGGGGACGGAGCAGTTCTTC
TRBJ1-3 | . | . | TRBV6-4 | CASSVISGNTIYF | TGTGCCAGCAGTGTGATCTCTGGAAACACCATATATTTT
TRBJ2-1 | TRBD1 | once | TRBV12-5 | CASGFAALRQGKWEQFF | TGTGCTAGTGGTTTTGCCGCCCTGAGACAGGGGAAATGGGAGCAGTTCTTC
TRBJ2-2 | TRBD1 | . | TRBV4-3 | CASSQDPQGGTGELFF | TGCGCCAGCAGCCAAGATCCACAGGGGGGTACCGGGGAGCTGTTTTTT
TRBJ1-2 | TRBD1 | once | TRBV2 | CASNTLGGGDMGYTF | TGTGCCAGCAATACCCTTGGAGGGGGCGATATGGGCTACACCTTC
TRBJ2-3 | . | . | TRBV9 | CASSVGPLGTDTQYF | TGTGCCAGCAGCGTAGGACCTTTGGGGACAGATACGCAGTATTTT
TRBJ1-1 | . | once | TRBV21-1 | CASSKENRGLGYTEAFF | TGTGCCAGCAGCAAAGAAAACAGGGGGCTTGGTTACACTGAAGCTTTCTTT
TRBJ2-5 | . | . | TRBV6-5 | CASSSEETQYF | TGTGCCAGCAGTTCTGAGGAGACCCAGTACTTC
TRBJ2-2 | . | . | TRBV7-9 | CASSLQGGRSPGELFF | TGTGCCAGCAGCTTACAGGGAGGCAGGTCCCCCGGGGAGCTGTTTTTT
TRBJ1-3 | TRBD1 | . | TRBV18 | CASSPQGVAGNTIYF | TGTGCCAGCTCACCCCAGGGGGTTGCCGGAAACACCATATATTTT
TRBJ2-3 | . | once | TRBV7-3 | CASSLEGFDTQYF | TGTGCCAGCAGCTTAGAGGGGTTCGATACGCAGTATTTT